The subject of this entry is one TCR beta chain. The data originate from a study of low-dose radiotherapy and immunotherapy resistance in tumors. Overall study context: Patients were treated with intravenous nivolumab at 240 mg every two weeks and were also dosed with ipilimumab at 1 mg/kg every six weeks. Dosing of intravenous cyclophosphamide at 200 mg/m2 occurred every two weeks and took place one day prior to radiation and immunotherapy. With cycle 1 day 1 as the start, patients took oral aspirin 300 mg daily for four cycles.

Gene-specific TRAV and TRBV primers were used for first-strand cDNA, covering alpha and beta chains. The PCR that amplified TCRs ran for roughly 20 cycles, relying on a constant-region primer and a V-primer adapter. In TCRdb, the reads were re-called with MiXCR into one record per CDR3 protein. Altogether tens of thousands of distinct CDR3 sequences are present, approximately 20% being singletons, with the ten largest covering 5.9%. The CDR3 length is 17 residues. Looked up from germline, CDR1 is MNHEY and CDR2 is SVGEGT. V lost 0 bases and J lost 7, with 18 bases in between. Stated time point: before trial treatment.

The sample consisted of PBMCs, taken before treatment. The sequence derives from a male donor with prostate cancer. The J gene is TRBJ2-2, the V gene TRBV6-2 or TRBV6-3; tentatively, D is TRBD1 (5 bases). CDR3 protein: CASSYSDPRVLGGELFF. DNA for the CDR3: TGTGCCAGCAGTTACTCGGACCCCAGGGTGTTGGGCGGGGAGCTGTTTTTT.